These 25 T cell receptor beta chains share one sample of origin, sequenced in a study of blood T cells in healthy people across ages. With a J-beta primer mix and a sample-barcoded 5' primer, a second PCR ran 7 to 11 cycles. MiXCR, applied by TCRdb to the 5' RACE reads, yields one record per CDR3 protein. The sample includes over 1.5 million distinct CDR3 sequences, around half of them seen just once. Source material: blood. The receptors derive from a woman aged 40 to 50 in good health.

The rearrangement links TRBV3-1 to TRBJ2-7, with D maybe TRBD2 (6 bases). The better agreement between TRBJ2-5 and the DNA end casts doubt on the J call. The CDR3 runs to 15 residues. Germline loops: CDR1 LGHDT, CDR2 YNNKEL (reference sequence). CDR3 sequence: CASSPGLGGVETQYF. The CDR3 DNA follows: TGTGCCAGCAGCCCCGGGTTGGGGGGTGTAGAGACCCAGTACTTC.

This clonotype was seen only a few times. V is TRBV7-2 and J is TRBJ2-1, with D possibly being TRBD1 (6 bases). V was clipped by 4 bases and J by 5 bases, with 15 bases between them. CDR3 size: 15 residues. Germline assignment: CDR1 SGHTA and CDR2 FQGNSA. Here the CDR3 reads CASSSGQPIDNEQFF. The CDR3 DNA follows: TGTGCCAGCAGCTCCGGACAGCCTATTGACAATGAGCAGTTCTTC.

The J gene is TRBJ2-1, the V gene TRBV3-1; D is undetermined. This CDR3 is built from 15 residues. Germline V gene lookup returns CDR1 LGHDT and CDR2 YNNKEL (reference sequence). The germline V and J ends were trimmed by 1 base and 4 bases, with 11 bases remaining between them. The DNA of the CDR3 is TGTGCCAGCAGCCAAGGAACGCCAGATTACAATGAGCAGTTCTTC. Translated: CASSQGTPDYNEQFF.

The V and J genes are TRBV2 and TRBJ2-4; the match to TRBD1 covers 9 bases. There are 13 residues in the CDR3. V lost 10 bases and J lost 5; bases outside the gene matches: 6. The V gene's germline CDR1 is SNHLY and CDR2 FYNNEI. Here the CDR3 DNA reads TGTGCCATCCTGGGACAGGGAGAAAACATTCAGTACTTC. Translated: CAILGQGENIQYF.

The chain joins TRBV20-1 to TRBJ2-3, with 7 bases that match TRBD2. Per the germline V gene, CDR1 is DFQATT and CDR2 is SNEGSKA (reference sequence). J lost 1 base, V lost 2 bases, and 12 bases had no gene match. The CDR3 runs 17 residues. This CDR3 is CSARPLKGAGRTDTQYF. The CDR3 nucleotides are TGCAGTGCTAGACCACTCAAGGGAGCGGGGCGCACAGATACGCAGTATTTT.

A word on this clonotype: One end of the junction does not line up with germline, which may come from a read error. The chain links TRBV2 to TRBJ2-5, with 7 bases identical to TRBD2. The CDR3 is made up of 12 amino acids. The germline V gene encodes CDR1 SNHLY and CDR2 FYNNEI. This CDR3 reads CATPGGQETQYF. The CDR3 nucleotides are TGCGCCACTCCGGGGGGCCAAGAGACCCAGTACTTC.

CDR3 loop: CASSSVGDEAYNEQFF. CDR3 coding DNA: TGTGCCAGCAGTTCGGTAGGGGACGAGGCCTACAATGAGCAGTTCTTC. The chain couples TRBV28 to TRBJ2-1, with D perhaps matching TRBD1 or TRBD2 (5 bases each). CDR1 is MDHEN and CDR2 is SYDVKM in the germline V gene. V was clipped by 4 bases and J by 2 bases, with 15 bases between them. This CDR3 comprises 16 residues.

V usage is TRBV5-6 and J usage is TRBJ1-5; unclear D gene. The V gene's germline CDR1 is SGHDT and CDR2 YYEEEE. The length of the CDR3 is 16 residues. The ends were cut back, 2 bases at V and 3 bases at J, with 15 bases in the middle. The CDR3 loop is CASSFMGLGSNQPQHF. CDR3 bases: TGTGCCAGCAGCTTTATGGGGTTGGGGTCCAATCAGCCCCAGCATTTT.

The chain recombines TRBV4-2 with TRBJ1-4; 7 nucleotides line up with TRBD1. The ends lost 0 bases at V and 8 bases at J; junction bases unmatched: 3. Germline V gene lookup returns CDR1 LGHNA and CDR2 YNFKEQ. This CDR3 region has 14 residues. This CDR3 is CASSQDLQGEKLFF. CDR3 in DNA: TGTGCCAGCAGCCAAGATTTACAGGGGGAAAAACTGTTTTTT.

Here the CDR3 DNA reads TGTGCCAGCAGCCAATCGGGGCGGGAGGGGGCCAAAAACATTCAGTACTTC. Amino acid sequence: CASSQSGREGAKNIQYF. V usage is TRBV3-1 and J usage is TRBJ2-4, with 9 bases that match TRBD2. Germline assignment: CDR1 LGHDT and CDR2 YNNKEL (reference sequence). Trimming at V came to 2 bases and at J to 1 base, leaving 6 bases not matched to a gene. The CDR3 has 17 amino acids.

This clonotype was recorded a few times. The gene calls are TRBV24-1 and TRBJ2-3; 8 bases match TRBD2. The CDR3 is 16 amino acids. From germline, CDR1 is KGHDR and CDR2 SFDVKD. J lost 2 bases, V lost 3 bases, and 6 bases had no gene match. CDR3 amino acids: CATSDRRGGATDTQYF. The CDR3 DNA is TGTGCCACCAGTGATAGACGGGGGGGTGCCACAGATACGCAGTATTTT.

At least ten counts were recorded for this clonotype. CDR3 coding DNA: TGTGCCAGCAGCTTAGGGTTGGGGACAAGTAACTATGGCTACACCTTC. This translates into CASSLGLGTSNYGYTF. The rearrangement links TRBV7-8 to TRBJ1-2; weak D call: TRBD1 (6 bases). V was trimmed by 1 base and J by 1 base, leaving 13 bases between them. This CDR3 has 16 residues. The V gene's germline CDR1 is SGHVS and CDR2 FQNEAQ.

Concerning this clonotype: Since a much larger clone is just one base distant, this may be a read error. This chain uses TRBV29-1 with TRBJ2-1, with D perhaps matching TRBD1 (5 bases). Between the trimmed V and J ends, which lost 3 bases and 0 bases, there was a span of 9 bases. In germline, CDR1 is SQVTM, CDR2 ANQGSEA. The CDR3 loop spans 14 amino acids. Written as DNA, the CDR3 is TGCAGCGTTGAGACAGTGGGCTCCTACAATGAGCAGTTCTTC. It is translated as CSVETVGSYNEQFF.

The chain links TRBV7-2 to TRBJ1-2; no reliable D call. The V end was cut by 2 bases, the J end by 1 base, with 11 bases between. This CDR3 has 15 amino acids. Germline V gene sequence: CDR1 SGHTA, CDR2 FQGNSA. CDR3 protein: CASSLSRAVNYGYTF. The DNA for the CDR3 is TGTGCCAGCAGCTTAAGCCGAGCCGTTAACTATGGCTACACCTTC.

The chain carries TRBV5-1 and TRBJ1-2; 7 bases align to TRBD1. The CDR3 spans 13 residues. The germline CDR1 and CDR2 sequences are SGHRS and YFSETQ. J gave up 8 bases and V 9 bases, and 13 bases lay outside the gene matches. CDR3 in DNA: TGCGCCAACTCCCCGTGGGACAGCGTGGGCTACACCTTC. This encodes CANSPWDSVGYTF. The full variable domain, completed using reference TRBV5-1 and TRBJ1-2, is KAGVTQTPRYLIKTRGQQVTLSCSPISGHRSVSWYQQTPGQGLQFLFEYFSETQRNKGNFPGRFSGRQFSNSRSEMNVSTLELGDSALYLCANSPWDSVGYTFGSGTRLTVV.

The genes are TRBV4-3 and TRBJ2-7; the D is unclear. The V end lost 3 bases, the J end lost 0 bases, and 9 bases lay between the germline ends. CDR3 length: 14 residues. Germline CDR1 reads LGHNA; CDR2 reads YSLEER. CDR3: CASSQQVGSYEQYF. As DNA, the CDR3 is TGCGCCAGCAGCCAGCAGGTGGGCTCCTACGAGCAGTACTTC.

This chain uses TRBV11-2 with TRBJ2-5; 9 bases align to TRBD2. Losses at the gene ends were 7 bases for V and 1 base for J; bases not matched to a gene: 10. The CDR3 is 16 amino acids. Germline lookup yields CDR1 SGHAT and CDR2 FQNNGV. CDR3 loop: CASTPVRGGFQETQYF. The CDR3 region has the DNA TGTGCCAGCACCCCTGTGCGGGGGGGTTTCCAAGAGACCCAGTACTTC.

This chain links TRBV19 with TRBJ2-5; a possible D gene is TRBD1 (5 bases). The CDR3 extends over 14 amino acids. The germline V gene has CDR1 LNHDA and CDR2 SQIVND (reference sequence). Trimming cost V 6 bases and J 1 base, with 12 bases left between them. CDR3 coding DNA: TGTGCCAGTAGATCCGCGACAGCCCAAGAGACCCAGTACTTC. As protein: CASRSATAQETQYF.

There are a few counts of this clonotype. The chain carries TRBV9 and TRBJ2-5; TRBD2 agrees at 7 bases. Germline trimming cut 4 bases from V and 2 bases from J; bases unmatched to any gene: 5. The germline gives CDR1 SGDLS, CDR2 YYNGEE. CDR3 length: 14 residues. CDR3 residues: CASSQRGVQETQYF. The CDR3 DNA is TGTGCCAGCAGCCAACGGGGGGTACAAGAGACCCAGTACTTC.

This clonotype showed up just once. The chain is built from TRBV28 and TRBJ2-1, with TRBD2 identical over 7 bases. There are 15 residues in the CDR3. With V trimmed by 4 bases and J by 7 bases, 10 bases remained unmatched. CDR1 is MDHEN and CDR2 is SYDVKM in the germline V gene. The CDR3 reads CASSSGRLSGNEQFF. The CDR3 nucleotides are TGTGCCAGCAGTTCCGGAAGACTTAGCGGGAATGAGCAGTTCTTC.

The chain uses TRBV28 and TRBJ2-7; 8 nucleotides line up with TRBD1. Germline lookup yields CDR1 MDHEN and CDR2 SYDVKM. The V gene end was trimmed by 2 bases and the J gene end by 9 bases; junction bases not matched to a gene: 9. The CDR3 spans 14 residues. CDR3 region: CASSLGQGHDGQYF. The CDR3 DNA is TGTGCCAGCAGTTTAGGACAGGGACACGATGGGCAGTACTTC.

The chain couples TRBV4-3 to TRBJ2-3; D gene ambiguous. The germline V gene encodes CDR1 LGHNA and CDR2 YSLEER. The CDR3 sequence is 15 residues long. V was shortened by 5 bases and J by 2 bases, with 14 bases between the two germline ends. The CDR3 reads CASSSTGYHTDTQYF. Here the CDR3 DNA reads TGCGCCAGCAGCTCGACTGGCTACCACACAGATACGCAGTATTTT.

This clonotype appeared a single time. The V gene is TRBV25-1, the J gene TRBJ2-7, with TRBD2 matching over 8 bases. The CDR3 has 14 amino acids. J was trimmed by 7 bases and V by 6 bases; bases with no gene match: 11. Germline V gene sequence: CDR1 MGHDK, CDR2 SYGVNS. CDR3 nucleotides: TGTGCCAGCAGGAGCGGGGGAACCTACAATGAGCAGTACTTC. It codes for CASRSGGTYNEQYF.

DNA of the CDR3: TGCGCCAGCAGCCCAGGCAGGGTGGAGGGTGGCTACACCTTC. It is translated as CASSPGRVEGGYTF. The V and J genes are TRBV5-1 and TRBJ1-2, with D maybe TRBD1 (5 bases). The germline CDR1 and CDR2 sequences are SGHRS and YFSETQ. V gave up 4 bases and J gave up 7 bases, with 17 bases separating them. The CDR3 runs to 14 residues.

This clonotype turned up a few times. V and J are TRBV25-1 and TRBJ2-5; TRBD2 might be the D (5 bases). CDR1 MGHDK and CDR2 SYGVNS come from the germline V gene. The CDR3 runs to 14 residues. Between the trimmed V and J ends, which lost 4 bases and 3 bases, there was a span of 12 bases. The chain's CDR3 is CASSVEEDEETQYF. CDR3 in DNA: TGTGCCAGCAGTGTTGAGGAGGACGAAGAGACCCAGTACTTC.